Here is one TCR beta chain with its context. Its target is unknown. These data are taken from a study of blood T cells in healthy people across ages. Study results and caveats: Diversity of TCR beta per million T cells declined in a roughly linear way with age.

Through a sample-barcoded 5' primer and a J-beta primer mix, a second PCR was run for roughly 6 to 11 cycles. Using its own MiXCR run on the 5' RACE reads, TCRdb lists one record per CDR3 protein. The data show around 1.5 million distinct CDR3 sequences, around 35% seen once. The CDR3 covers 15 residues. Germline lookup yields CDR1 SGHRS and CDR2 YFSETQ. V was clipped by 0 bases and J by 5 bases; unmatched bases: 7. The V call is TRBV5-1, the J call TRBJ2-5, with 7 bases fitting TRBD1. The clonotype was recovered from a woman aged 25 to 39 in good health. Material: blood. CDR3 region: CASSLVGQNPETQYF. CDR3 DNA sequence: TGCGCCAGCAGCTTGGTGGGACAGAATCCGGAGACCCAGTACTTC. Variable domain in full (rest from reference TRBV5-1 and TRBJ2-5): KAGVTQTPRYLIKTRGQQVTLSCSPISGHRSVSWYQQTPGQGLQFLFEYFSETQRNKGNFPGRFSGRQFSNSRSEMNVSTLELGDSALYLCASSLVGQNPETQYFGPGTRLLVL.